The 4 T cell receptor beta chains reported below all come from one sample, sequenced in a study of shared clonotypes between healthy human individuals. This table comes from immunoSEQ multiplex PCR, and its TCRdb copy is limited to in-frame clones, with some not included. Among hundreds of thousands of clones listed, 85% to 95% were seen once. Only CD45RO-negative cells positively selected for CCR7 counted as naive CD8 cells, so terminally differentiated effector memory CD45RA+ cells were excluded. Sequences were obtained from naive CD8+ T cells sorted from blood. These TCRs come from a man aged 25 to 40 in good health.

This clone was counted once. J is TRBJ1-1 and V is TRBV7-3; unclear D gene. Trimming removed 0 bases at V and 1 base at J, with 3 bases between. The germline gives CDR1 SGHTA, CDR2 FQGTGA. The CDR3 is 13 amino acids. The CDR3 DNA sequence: TGTGCCAGCAGCTTAACGTGGAACACTGAAGCTTTCTTT. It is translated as CASSLTWNTEAFF. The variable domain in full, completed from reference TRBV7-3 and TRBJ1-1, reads GAGVSQTPSNKVTEKGKYVELRCDPISGHTALYWYRQSLGQGPEFLIYFQGTGAADDSGLPNDRFFAVRPEGSVSTLKIQRTERGDSAVYLCASSLTWNTEAFFGQGTRLTVV.

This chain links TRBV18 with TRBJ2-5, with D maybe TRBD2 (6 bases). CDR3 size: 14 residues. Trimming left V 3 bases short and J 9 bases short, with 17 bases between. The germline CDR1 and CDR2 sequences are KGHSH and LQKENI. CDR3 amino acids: CASSPASDRGPQYF. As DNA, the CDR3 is TGTGCCAGCTCACCCGCTAGCGACCGGGGACCCCAGTACTTC.

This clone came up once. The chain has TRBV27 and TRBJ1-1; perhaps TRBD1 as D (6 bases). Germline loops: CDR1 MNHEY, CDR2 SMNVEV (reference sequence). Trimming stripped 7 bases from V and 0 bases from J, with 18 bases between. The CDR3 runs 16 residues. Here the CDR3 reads CASKQGEGWMNTEAFF. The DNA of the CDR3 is TGTGCCAGCAAACAGGGAGAGGGCTGGATGAACACTGAAGCTTTCTTT.

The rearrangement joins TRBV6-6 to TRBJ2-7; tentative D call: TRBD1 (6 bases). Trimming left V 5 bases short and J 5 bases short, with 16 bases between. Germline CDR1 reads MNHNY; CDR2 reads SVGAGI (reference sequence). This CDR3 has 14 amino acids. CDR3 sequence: CASSTAGQYNEQYF. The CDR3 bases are TGTGCCAGCAGTACCGCAGGACAGTATAACGAGCAGTACTTC.